This T cell receptor (beta chain) was sequenced for a study of T-cell reconstitution after alpha-beta-depleted transplantation in children (dated by TCRdb to 2016 to 2017). Describing the broader study: The study quantitatively tracked T-cell immune reconstitution after TCRalphabeta/CD19-depleted allogeneic hematopoietic cell transplantation in children using TCR repertoire profiling.

Comments on this clonotype: It lacks a known antigen. A read error may account for a junction end that differs from germline.

The germline V gene supplies CDR1 SQVTM and CDR2 ANQGSEA. The CDR3 spans 13 residues, from the cysteine through the phenylalanine. CDR3 DNA is the only sequence kept; it has 39 bases, read in frame from the first base. The protocol used for the library was PCR. The sequencing machine was an Illumina HiSeq 2500. To normalize quantification of the TCRbeta repertoire, the TCR libraries were built with molecular barcoding that relied on unique molecular identifiers. The raw public data were reprocessed by TCRdb itself: fastp quality trimming at Q25, MiXCR clonotype calling, in-frame beta chains only. Entries that share a CDR3 protein sequence are merged under the most common genes and DNA. The sample table records some 500,000 distinct CDR3 sequences; approximately 30% of these occur just once. The top ten constitute around 2.4% of the sample.

The sequencing here drew on PBMCs from the stem cell graft donor, taken from the stem cell graft. The origin of this receptor is a human donor who donated a stem cell graft to a child with aplastic anemia. The rearrangement joined TRBV29-1 to TRBJ1-1; there is no confident call for the D gene. DNA sequence: TGCAGCGTTGTCGTTTCGAAGAACACTGAATCTTTCTTT. Translated, this is CSVVVSKNTESFF.